This TCR beta chain was recorded in a study of human thymus T cells. During corrective heart surgery, resections were taken, and the thymus tissue came from them. Donors were healthy Finnish infants having corrective surgery for congenital heart defects. Findings of the study overall: What appeared biased in thymic and blood repertoires was the usage of V and J genes. Unrelated individuals were reported by related research to share highly overlapping thymic repertoires.

Points on this clone: Antigen specificity is unknown. One junction end disagrees with the germline gene, perhaps due to a read error.

Germline V lookup: CDR1 DFQATT, CDR2 SNEGSKA (reference sequence). The CDR3 spans 8 residues. Libraries were prepared by immunoSEQ multiplex PCR; TCRdb keeps only in-frame clonotypes and omits some of them. The table includes tens of thousands of clones, roughly 97% detected once. Sequencing was performed on thymus tissue. J is TRBJ2-7 and V is TRBV20-1; D is ambiguous. This sequence was found in a boy younger than two with a congenital heart defect but otherwise immunologically healthy. CDR3 nucleotide sequence: TGCAGCGCTGAGGCTAGTCTCTTC. Its protein product is CSAEASLF.